This T cell receptor (beta chain) was identified during a study of shared clonotypes between healthy human individuals. Findings of the study overall: The represented genetic and exposure-history diversity was limited by the small number of donors.

Trimming took 7 bases from V and 5 from J, leaving 8 bases between them. Germline V lookup: CDR1 MNHNS, CDR2 SASEGT. The length of the CDR3 is 11 residues. The method was immunoSEQ multiplex PCR; TCRdb's version includes in-frame clones alone and lacks a portion of them. This sample has approximately 2,000,000 clones, with about 90% found just once. The table lists this clone with a few counts. Its target is unknown. Other DNA sequences within the sample encode an identical CDR3. The chain has TRBV6-1 and TRBJ1-1; D gene uncertain. The source of this sequence is a man younger than 35 in good health. Some clones in this sample may be carry-over from other donors' samples. Sequencing was performed on naive CD4+ T cells from PBMCs. The subset denotes: CD45RA+ positively selected. The DNA for the CDR3 is TGTGCCAGCACCAGAGGGACTGAAGCTTTCTTT. Amino acid sequence: CASTRGTEAFF.